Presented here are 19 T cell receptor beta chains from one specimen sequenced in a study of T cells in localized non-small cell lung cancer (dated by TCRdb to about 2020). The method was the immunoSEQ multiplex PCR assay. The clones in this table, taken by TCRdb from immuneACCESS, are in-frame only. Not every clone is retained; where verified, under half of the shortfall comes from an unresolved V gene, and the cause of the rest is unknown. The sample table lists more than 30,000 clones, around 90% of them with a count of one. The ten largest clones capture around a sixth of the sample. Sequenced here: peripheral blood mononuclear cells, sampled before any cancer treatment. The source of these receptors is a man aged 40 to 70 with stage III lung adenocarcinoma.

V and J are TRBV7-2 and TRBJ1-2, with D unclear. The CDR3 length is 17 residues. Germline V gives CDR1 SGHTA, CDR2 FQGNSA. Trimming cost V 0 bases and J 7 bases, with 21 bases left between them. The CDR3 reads CASSLAPRTVGAAGYTF. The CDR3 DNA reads TGTGCCAGCAGCTTAGCCCCGAGGACGGTTGGAGCTGCTGGCTACACCTTC.

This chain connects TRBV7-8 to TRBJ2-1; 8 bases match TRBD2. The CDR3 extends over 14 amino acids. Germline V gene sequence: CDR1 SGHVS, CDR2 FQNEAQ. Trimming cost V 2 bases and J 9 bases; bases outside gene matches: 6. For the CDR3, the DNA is TGTGCCAGCAGCTTACAAGGACTAGCAGGTGAGCAGTTCTTC. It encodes CASSLQGLAGEQFF.

The CDR3 DNA is TGTGCCACCACGCAGGGGGTCGTCGCTTTCTTT. This encodes CATTQGVVAFF. This rearrangement joins TRBV27 to TRBJ1-1; 7 bases are shared with TRBD1. The germline V gene has CDR1 MNHEY and CDR2 SMNVEV (reference sequence). Losses at the gene ends were 10 bases for V and 11 bases for J; bases not matched to a gene: 10. This CDR3 region has 11 residues.

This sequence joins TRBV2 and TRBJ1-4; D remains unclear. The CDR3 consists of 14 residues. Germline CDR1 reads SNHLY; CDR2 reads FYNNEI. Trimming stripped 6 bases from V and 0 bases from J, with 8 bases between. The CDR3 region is CASRHGSTNEKLFF. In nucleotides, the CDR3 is TGTGCCAGCAGGCACGGATCAACTAATGAAAAACTGTTTTTT.

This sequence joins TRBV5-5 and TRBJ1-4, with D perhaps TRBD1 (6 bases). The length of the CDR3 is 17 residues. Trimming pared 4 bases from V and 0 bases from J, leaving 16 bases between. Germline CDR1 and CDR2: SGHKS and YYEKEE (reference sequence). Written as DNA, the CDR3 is TGTGCCAGCAGCGGGGGGCGGGAATCTCCAACTAATGAAAAACTGTTTTTT. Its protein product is CASSGGRESPTNEKLFF.

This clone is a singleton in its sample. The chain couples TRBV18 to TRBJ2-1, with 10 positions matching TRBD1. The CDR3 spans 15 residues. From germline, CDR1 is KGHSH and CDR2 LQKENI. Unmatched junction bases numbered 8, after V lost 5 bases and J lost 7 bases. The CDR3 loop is CASSSDRGLFNEQFF. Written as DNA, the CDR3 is TGTGCCAGCTCATCGGACAGGGGGTTGTTTAATGAGCAGTTCTTC.

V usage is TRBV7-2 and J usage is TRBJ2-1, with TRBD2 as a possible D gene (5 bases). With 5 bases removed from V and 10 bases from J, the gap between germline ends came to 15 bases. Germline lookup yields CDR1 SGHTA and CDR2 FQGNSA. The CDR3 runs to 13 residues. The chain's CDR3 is CASSPQREGEQFF. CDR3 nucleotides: TGTGCCAGCAGCCCCCAGAGGGAAGGGGAGCAGTTCTTC.

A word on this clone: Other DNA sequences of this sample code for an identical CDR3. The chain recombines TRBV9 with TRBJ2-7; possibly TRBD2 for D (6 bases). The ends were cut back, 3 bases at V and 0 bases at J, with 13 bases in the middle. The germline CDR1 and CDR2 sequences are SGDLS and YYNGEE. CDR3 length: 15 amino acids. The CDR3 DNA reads TGTGCCAGCAGCGAAGGGCAGGAGGGCTCCTACGAGCAGTACTTC. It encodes CASSEGQEGSYEQYF.

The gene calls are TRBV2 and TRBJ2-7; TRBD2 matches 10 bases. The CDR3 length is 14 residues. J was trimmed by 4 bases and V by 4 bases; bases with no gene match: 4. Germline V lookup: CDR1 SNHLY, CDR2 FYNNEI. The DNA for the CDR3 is TGTGCCAGCAGTGTAGCGGGGGGCCAGTACGAGCAGTACTTC. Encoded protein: CASSVAGGQYEQYF.

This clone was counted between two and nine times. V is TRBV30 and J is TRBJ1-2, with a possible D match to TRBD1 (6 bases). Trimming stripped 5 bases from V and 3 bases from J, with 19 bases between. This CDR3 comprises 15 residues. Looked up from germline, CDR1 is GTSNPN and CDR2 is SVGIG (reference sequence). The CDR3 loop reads CAWDTGRGADYGYTF. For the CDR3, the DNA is TGTGCCTGGGATACAGGGCGGGGGGCAGACTATGGCTACACCTTC.

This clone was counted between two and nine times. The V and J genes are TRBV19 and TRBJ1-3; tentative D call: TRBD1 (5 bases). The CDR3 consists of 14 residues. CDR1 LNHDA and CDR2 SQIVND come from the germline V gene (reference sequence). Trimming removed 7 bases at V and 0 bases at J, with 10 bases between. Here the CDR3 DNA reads TGTGCCAGTACCCAGGGCTTCTCTGGAAACACCATATATTTT. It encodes CASTQGFSGNTIYF.

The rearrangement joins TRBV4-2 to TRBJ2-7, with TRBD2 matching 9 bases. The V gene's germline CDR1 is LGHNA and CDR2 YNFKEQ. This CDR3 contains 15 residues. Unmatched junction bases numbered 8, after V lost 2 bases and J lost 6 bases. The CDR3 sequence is CASSQPAGGAPEQYF. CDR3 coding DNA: TGTGCCAGCAGCCAACCAGCGGGGGGTGCCCCCGAGCAGTACTTC.

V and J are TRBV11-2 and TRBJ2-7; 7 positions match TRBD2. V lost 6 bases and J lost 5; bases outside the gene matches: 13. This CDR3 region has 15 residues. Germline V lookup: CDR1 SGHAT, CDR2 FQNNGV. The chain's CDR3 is CASSQTLAVGNEQYF. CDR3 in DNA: TGTGCCAGCAGTCAAACCCTAGCGGTCGGAAACGAGCAGTACTTC. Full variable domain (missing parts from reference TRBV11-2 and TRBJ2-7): EAGVAQSPRYKIIEKRQSVAFWCNPISGHATLYWYQQILGQGPKLLIQFQNNGVVDDSQLPKDRFSAERLKGVDSTLKIQPAKLEDSAVYLCASSQTLAVGNEQYFGPGTRLTVT.

CDR3 nucleotide sequence: TGCGCCAGCAGTCACTCCCCCCAGGCCAGGGGGCGTTACGAGCAGTACTTC. It specifies CASSHSPQARGRYEQYF. This chain connects TRBV23-1 to TRBJ2-7; 8 nucleotides agree with TRBD1. TRBV23-1 is assigned to the ORF class and has an uncertain function. There are 17 residues in the CDR3. The J segment lost 4 bases and the V segment lost 3 bases, leaving 14 bases of the junction unmatched.

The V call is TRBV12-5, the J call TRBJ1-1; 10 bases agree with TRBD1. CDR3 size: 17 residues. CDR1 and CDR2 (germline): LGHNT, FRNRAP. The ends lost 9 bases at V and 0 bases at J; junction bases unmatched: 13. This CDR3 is CASVEFVGQGLNTEAFF. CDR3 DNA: TGTGCTAGCGTCGAATTTGTGGGACAGGGGTTGAACACTGAAGCTTTCTTT.

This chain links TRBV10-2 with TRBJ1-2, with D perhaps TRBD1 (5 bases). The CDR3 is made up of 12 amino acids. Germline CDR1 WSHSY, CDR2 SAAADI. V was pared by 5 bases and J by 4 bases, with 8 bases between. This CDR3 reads CASSQGIYGYTF. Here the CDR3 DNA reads TGCGCCAGCAGTCAGGGAATCTATGGCTACACCTTC.

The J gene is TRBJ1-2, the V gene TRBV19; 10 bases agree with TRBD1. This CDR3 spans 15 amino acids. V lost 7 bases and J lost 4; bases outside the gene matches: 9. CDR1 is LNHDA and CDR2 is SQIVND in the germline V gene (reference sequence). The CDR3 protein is CASTELRDRGYGYTF. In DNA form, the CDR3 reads TGTGCCAGTACCGAACTCCGGGACAGGGGCTATGGCTACACCTTC.

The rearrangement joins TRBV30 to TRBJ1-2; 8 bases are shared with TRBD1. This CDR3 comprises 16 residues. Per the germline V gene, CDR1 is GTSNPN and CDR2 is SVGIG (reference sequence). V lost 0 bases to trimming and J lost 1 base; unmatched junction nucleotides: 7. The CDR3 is CAWSVYRGSDNYGYTF. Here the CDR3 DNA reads TGTGCCTGGAGTGTATACAGGGGGTCGGATAACTATGGCTACACCTTC. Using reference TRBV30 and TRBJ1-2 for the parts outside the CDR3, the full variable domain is SQTIHQWPATLVQPVGSPLSLECTVEGTSNPNLYWYRQAAGRGLQLLFYSVGIGQISSEVPQNLSASRPQDRQFILSSKKLLLSDSGFYLCAWSVYRGSDNYGYTFGSGTRLTVV.

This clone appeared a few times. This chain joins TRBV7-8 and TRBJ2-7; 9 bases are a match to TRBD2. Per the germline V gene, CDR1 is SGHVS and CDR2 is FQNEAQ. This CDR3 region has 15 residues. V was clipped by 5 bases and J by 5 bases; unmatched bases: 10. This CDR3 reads CASSVLAGALDEQYF. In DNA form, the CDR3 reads TGTGCCAGCAGCGTATTAGCGGGGGCCCTCGACGAGCAGTACTTC.